The 3 T cell receptor beta chains listed next were all sequenced from one sample in a study of cytomegalovirus exposure and HLA in healthy donors. 13 Jbeta primers and 60 Vbeta primers were used for the PCR. The data were produced by immunoSEQ multiplex PCR, yet TCRdb's version contains in-frame clones alone and is incomplete. The sample records 120,000 or so clones, around 82% being singletons. The sequenced material came from PBMCs. These receptors all come from a woman aged 40 to 50 in good health and CMV-seropositive.

This chain links TRBV28 with TRBJ2-1, with D possibly TRBD2 on 6 matching bases. CDR1 is MDHEN, CDR2 SYDVKM, per germline. CDR3 length: 12 amino acids. CDR3 residues: CSIAEQYNEQFF. DNA of the CDR3: TGTTCCATAGCGGAGCAGTACAATGAGCAGTTCTTC.

The J gene is TRBJ2-1, the V gene TRBV5-1, with D perhaps TRBD1 (5 bases). V was pared by 0 bases and J by 8 bases, with 12 bases between. The CDR3 has 14 amino acids. The V gene's germline CDR1 is SGHRS and CDR2 YFSETQ. The CDR3 spells CASSLAYRSHEQFF. The CDR3, as DNA: TGCGCCAGCAGCTTGGCCTACAGGTCCCATGAGCAGTTCTTC. Together with reference TRBV5-1 and TRBJ2-1, the CDR3 gives the full variable domain: KAGVTQTPRYLIKTRGQQVTLSCSPISGHRSVSWYQQTPGQGLQFLFEYFSETQRNKGNFPGRFSGRQFSNSRSEMNVSTLELGDSALYLCASSLAYRSHEQFFGPGTRLTVL.

This chain connects TRBV7-2 to TRBJ2-5, with 8 bases identical to TRBD1. Germline V gene lookup returns CDR1 SGHTA and CDR2 FQGNSA. The CDR3 extends over 14 amino acids. Trimming removed 3 bases from V and 5 bases from J; junction bases left unmatched: 5. The CDR3 sequence is CASSFQGAFETQYF. CDR3 nucleotides: TGTGCCAGCAGCTTTCAGGGGGCATTTGAGACCCAGTACTTC.